Here is one T cell receptor (beta chain) with its context. The target antigen is unknown. The data were taken from a study of spatial heterogeneity in lung cancer. On the study more broadly: Among detected sequences, beta-chain ones consistently exceeded alpha-chain ones in number. Study-level points and caveats: Mutation tallies in tumors tracked expanded intratumoral alpha and beta TCR counts.

The CDR3 runs 16 residues. The junction had 11 bases not matched to a gene; V was cut back by 6 bases and J by 4 bases. Germline V lookup: CDR1 MNHEY, CDR2 SMNVEV (reference sequence). Time point: sample taken at primary tumor resection. Tumor, nontumor lung or frozen PBMC supplied whole RNA, sequenced without sorting. TCRdb redid the calling of the 5' RACE reads with MiXCR, one entry per CDR3 protein. The sample comprises 17,000 or so distinct CDR3 sequences, roughly 7% of which are singletons, and 20% to 25% rests with the top ten. The chain is built from TRBV27 and TRBJ1-2; 10 nucleotides agree with TRBD1. This clonotype was sampled from a female donor with early-stage non-small cell lung cancer. The sequencing here drew on lung tumor tissue, taken at surgery. The CDR3 region is CASRFMGTGASYGYTF. In DNA, the CDR3 is TGTGCCAGCAGGTTCATGGGGACAGGGGCTAGCTATGGCTACACCTTC.